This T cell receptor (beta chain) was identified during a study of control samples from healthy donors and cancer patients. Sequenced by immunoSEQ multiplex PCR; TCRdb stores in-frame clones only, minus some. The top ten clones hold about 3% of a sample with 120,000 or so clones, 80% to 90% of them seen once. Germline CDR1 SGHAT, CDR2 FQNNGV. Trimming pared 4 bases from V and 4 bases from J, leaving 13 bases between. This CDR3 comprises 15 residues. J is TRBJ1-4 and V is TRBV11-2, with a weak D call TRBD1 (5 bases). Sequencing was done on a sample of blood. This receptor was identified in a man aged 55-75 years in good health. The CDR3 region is CASSSWDGVNEKLFF. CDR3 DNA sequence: TGTGCCAGCAGCTCCTGGGACGGAGTTAATGAAAAACTGTTTTTT.